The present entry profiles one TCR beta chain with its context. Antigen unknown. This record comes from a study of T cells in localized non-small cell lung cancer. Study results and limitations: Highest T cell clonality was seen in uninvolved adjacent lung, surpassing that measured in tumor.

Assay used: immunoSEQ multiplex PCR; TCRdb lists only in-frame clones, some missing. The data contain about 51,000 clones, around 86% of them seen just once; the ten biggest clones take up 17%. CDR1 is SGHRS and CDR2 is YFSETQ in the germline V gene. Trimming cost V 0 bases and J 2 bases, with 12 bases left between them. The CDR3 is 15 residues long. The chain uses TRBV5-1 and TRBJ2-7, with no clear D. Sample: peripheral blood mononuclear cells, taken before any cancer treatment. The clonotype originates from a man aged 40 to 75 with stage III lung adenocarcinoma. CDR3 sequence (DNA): TGCGCCAGCAGCTTGGAGTCTGGCCCACCCTACGAGCAGTACTTC. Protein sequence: CASSLESGPPYEQYF.